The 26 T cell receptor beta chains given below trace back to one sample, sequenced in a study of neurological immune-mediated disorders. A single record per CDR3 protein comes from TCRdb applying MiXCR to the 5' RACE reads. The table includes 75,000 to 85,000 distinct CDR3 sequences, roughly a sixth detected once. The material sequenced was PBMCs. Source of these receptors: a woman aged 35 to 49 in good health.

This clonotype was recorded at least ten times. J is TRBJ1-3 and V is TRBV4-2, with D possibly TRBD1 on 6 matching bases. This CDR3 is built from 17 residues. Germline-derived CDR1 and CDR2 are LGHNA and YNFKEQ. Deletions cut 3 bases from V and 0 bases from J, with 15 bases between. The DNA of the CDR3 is TGTGCCAGCAGCCATAGGGGCCCAGGGGCCTCTGGAAACACCATATATTTT. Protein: CASSHRGPGASGNTIYF.

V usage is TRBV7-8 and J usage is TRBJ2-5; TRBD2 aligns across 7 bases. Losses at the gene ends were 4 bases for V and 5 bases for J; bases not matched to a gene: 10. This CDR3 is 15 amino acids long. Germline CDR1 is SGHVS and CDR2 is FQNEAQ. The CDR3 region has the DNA TGTGCCAGCAGCTCCGCCCGGGGGGACCGGGAGACCCAGTACTTC. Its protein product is CASSSARGDRETQYF.

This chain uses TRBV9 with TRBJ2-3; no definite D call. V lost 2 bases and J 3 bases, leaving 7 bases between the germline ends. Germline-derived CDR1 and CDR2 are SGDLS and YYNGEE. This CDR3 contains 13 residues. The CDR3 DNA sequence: TGTGCCAGCAGCGTTTTGGGAACAGATACGCAGTATTTT. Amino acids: CASSVLGTDTQYF. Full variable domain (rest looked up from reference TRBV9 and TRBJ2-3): DSGVTQTPKHLITATGQRVTLRCSPRSGDLSVYWYQQSLDQGLQFLIQYYNGEERAKGNILERFSAQQFPDLHSELNLSSLELGDSALYFCASSVLGTDTQYFGPGTRLTVL.

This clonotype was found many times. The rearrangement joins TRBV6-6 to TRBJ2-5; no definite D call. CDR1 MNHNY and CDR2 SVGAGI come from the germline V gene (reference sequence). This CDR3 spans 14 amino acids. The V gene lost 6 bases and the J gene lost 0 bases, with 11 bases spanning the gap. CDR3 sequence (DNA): TGTGCCAGCAGCCGCAACACGTACCAAGAGACCCAGTACTTC. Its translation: CASSRNTYQETQYF.

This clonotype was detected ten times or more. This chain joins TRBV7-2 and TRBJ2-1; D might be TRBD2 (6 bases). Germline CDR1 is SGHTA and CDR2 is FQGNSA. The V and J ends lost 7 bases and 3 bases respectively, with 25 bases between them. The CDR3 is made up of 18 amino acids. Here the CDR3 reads CASIHNRRGGARYNEQFF. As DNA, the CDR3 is TGTGCCAGCATCCATAACCGGAGGGGCGGGGCCCGCTACAATGAGCAGTTCTTC.

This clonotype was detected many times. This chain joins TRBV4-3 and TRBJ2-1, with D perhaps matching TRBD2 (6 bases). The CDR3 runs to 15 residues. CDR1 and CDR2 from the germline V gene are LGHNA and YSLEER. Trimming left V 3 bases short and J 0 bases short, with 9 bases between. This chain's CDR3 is CASSHTTSSYNEQFF. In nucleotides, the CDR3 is TGCGCCAGCAGCCACACGACTAGCTCCTACAATGAGCAGTTCTTC.

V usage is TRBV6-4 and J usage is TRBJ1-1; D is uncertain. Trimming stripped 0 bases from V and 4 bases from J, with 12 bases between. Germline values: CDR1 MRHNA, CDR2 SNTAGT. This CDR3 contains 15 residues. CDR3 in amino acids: CASSDSMQQGTEAFF. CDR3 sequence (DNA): TGTGCCAGCAGTGACTCGATGCAGCAAGGCACTGAAGCTTTCTTT.

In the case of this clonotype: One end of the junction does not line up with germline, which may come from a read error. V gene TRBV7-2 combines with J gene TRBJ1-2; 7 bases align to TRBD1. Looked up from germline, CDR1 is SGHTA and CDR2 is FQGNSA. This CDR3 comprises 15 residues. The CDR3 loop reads CASSRDSDSNYVYTF. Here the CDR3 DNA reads TGTGCCAGCAGCCGGGACAGTGATTCAAACTATGTCTACACCTTC.

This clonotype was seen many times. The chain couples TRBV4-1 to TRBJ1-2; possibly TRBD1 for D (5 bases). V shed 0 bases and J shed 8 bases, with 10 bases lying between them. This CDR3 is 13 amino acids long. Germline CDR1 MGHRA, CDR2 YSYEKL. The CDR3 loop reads CASSQEDRGGYTF. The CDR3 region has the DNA TGCGCCAGCAGCCAAGAAGACAGAGGCGGCTACACCTTC.

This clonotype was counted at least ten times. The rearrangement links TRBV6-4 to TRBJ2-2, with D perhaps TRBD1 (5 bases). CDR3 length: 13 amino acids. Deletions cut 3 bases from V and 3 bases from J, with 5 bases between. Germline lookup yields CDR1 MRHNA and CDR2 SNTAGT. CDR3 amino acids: CASSEGDTGELFF. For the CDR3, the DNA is TGTGCCAGCAGTGAAGGGGACACCGGGGAGCTGTTTTTT.

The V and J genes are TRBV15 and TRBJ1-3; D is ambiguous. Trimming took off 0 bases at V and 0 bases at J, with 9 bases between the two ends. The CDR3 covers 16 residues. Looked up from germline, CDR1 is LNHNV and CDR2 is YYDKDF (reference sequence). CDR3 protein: CATSRDLVGSGNTIYF. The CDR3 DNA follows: TGTGCCACCAGCAGAGATTTGGTCGGCTCTGGAAACACCATATATTTT.

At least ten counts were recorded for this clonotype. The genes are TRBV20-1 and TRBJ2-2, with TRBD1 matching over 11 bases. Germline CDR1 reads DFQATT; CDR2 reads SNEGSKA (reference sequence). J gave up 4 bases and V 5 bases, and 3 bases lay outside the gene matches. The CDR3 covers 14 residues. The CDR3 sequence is CSAGTGGATGELFF. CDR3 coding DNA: TGCAGTGCTGGGACAGGGGGTGCCACCGGGGAGCTGTTTTTT.

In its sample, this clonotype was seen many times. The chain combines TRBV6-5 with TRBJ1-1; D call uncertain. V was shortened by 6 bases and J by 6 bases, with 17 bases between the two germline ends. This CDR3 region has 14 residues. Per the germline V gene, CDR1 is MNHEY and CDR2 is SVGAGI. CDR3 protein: CASRDGPSRAEAFF. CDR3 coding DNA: TGTGCCAGCAGAGACGGGCCCAGTCGAGCTGAAGCTTTCTTT.

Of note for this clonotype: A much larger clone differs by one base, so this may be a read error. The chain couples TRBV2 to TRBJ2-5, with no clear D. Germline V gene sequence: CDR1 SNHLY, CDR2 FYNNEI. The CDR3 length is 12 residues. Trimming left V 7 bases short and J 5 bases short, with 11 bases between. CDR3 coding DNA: TGTGCCAGCAATTCGGAAGGGGAGACCCAGTACTTC. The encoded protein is CASNSEGETQYF. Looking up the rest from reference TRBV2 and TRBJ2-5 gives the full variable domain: EPEVTQTPSHQVTQMGQEVILRCVPISNHLYFYWYRQILGQKVEFLVSFYNNEISEKSEIFDDQFSVERPDGSNFTLKIRSTKLEDSAMYFCASNSEGETQYFGPGTRLLVL.

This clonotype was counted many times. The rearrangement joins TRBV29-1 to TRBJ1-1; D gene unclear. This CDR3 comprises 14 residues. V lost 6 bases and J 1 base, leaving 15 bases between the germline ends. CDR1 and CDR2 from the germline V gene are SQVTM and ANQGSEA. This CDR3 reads CSVSTLAANTEAFF. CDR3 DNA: TGCAGCGTCTCGACCTTAGCAGCGAACACTGAAGCTTTCTTT.

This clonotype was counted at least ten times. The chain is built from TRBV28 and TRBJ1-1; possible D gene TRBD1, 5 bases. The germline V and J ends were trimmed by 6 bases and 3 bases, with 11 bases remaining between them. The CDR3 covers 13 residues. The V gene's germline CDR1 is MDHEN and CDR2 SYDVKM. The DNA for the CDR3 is TGTGCCAGCAGCCCGAGGGGTTACACTGAAGCTTTCTTT. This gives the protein CASSPRGYTEAFF.

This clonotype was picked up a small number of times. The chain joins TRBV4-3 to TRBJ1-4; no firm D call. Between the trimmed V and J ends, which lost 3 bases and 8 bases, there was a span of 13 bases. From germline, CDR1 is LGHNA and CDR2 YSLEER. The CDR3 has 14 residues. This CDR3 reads CASSQVYTGEKLFF. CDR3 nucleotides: TGCGCCAGCAGCCAGGTCTATACGGGCGAAAAACTGTTTTTT.

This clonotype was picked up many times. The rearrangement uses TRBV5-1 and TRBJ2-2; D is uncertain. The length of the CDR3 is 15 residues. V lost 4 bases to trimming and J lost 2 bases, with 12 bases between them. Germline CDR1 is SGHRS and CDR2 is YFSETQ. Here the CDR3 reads CASSSFPINTGELFF. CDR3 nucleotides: TGCGCCAGCAGCAGCTTTCCTATAAACACCGGGGAGCTGTTTTTT.

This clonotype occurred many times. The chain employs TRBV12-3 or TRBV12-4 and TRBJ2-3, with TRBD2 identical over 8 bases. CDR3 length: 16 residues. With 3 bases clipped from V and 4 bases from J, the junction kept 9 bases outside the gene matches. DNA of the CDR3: TGTGCCAGCAGTTTTCAAACGGGGGGGGCTTCAGATACGCAGTATTTT. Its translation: CASSFQTGGASDTQYF.

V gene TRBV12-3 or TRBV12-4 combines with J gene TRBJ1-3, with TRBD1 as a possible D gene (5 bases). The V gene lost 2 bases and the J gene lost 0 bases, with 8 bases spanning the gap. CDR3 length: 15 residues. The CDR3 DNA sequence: TGTGCCAGCAGTTTAAGGGGCCTCTCTGGAAACACCATATATTTT. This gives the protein CASSLRGLSGNTIYF.

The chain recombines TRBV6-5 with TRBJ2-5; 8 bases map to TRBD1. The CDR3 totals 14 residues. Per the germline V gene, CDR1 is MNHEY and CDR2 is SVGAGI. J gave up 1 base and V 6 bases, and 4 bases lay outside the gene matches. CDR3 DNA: TGTGCCAGCAGCCGGGACAGGATCCAAGAGACCCAGTACTTC. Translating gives CASSRDRIQETQYF.

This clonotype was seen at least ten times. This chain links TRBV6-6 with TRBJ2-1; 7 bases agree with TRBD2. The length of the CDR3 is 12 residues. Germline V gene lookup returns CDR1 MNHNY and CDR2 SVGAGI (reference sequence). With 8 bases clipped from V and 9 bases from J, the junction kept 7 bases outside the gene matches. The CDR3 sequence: CASEPGGGEQFF. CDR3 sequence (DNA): TGTGCCAGCGAACCGGGGGGTGGTGAGCAGTTCTTC.

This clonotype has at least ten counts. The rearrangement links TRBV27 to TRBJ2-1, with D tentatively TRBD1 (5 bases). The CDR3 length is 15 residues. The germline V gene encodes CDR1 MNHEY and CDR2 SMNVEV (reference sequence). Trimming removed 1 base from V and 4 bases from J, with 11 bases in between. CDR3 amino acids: CASSLLGRDYNEQFF. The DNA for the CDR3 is TGTGCCAGCAGTTTATTGGGCAGGGATTACAATGAGCAGTTCTTC.

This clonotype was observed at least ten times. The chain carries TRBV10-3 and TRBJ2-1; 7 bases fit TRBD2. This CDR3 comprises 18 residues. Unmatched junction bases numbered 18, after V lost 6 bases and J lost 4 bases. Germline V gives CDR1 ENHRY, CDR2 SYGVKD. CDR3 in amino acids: CAISPPPRAGEVYNEQFF. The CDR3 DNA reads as TGTGCCATCAGCCCCCCTCCGCGGGCGGGGGAGGTATACAATGAGCAGTTCTTC.

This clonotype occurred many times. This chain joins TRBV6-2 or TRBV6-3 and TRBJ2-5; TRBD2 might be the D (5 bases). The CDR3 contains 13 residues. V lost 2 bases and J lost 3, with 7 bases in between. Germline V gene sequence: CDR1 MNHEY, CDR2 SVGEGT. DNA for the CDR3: TGTGCCAGCAGTTACACTAGGGAAGAGACCCAGTACTTC. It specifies CASSYTREETQYF.

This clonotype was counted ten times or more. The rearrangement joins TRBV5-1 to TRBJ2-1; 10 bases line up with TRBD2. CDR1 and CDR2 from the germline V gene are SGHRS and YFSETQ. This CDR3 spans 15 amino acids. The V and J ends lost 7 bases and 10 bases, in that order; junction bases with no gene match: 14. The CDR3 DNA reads TGCGCCAGCGTTCGCGGGGCTAGCGGGGGAGAGGAGCAGTTCTTC. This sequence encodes CASVRGASGGEEQFF.